The 29 T cell receptor beta chains given below trace back to one sample, sequenced in a study of OX40 agonist ivuxolimab in advanced cancers. The method was immunoSEQ multiplex PCR; TCRdb's version includes in-frame clones alone and lacks a portion of them. The data hold 30,000 to 40,000 clones, with approximately 89% observed a single time. Sample: CD4+ or CD8+ T cells sorted from blood, taken in a trial of the OX40 agonist ivuxolimab. Every receptor here comes from an adult with an advanced solid tumor such as melanoma, head and neck, liver or kidney cancer.

The chain has TRBV7-9 and TRBJ2-1; D is possibly TRBD2 (6 bases). The CDR3 extends over 10 amino acids. Germline assignment: CDR1 SEHNR and CDR2 FQNEAQ (reference sequence). V gave up 5 bases and J gave up 13 bases, with 9 bases separating them. The CDR3 DNA sequence: TGTGCCAGCAGCGAGGACTATCAGTTCTTC. It codes for CASSEDYQFF.

The V and J genes are TRBV11-2 and TRBJ2-1, with a weak D call TRBD1 (5 bases). Trimming stripped 4 bases from V and 9 bases from J, with 13 bases between. The CDR3 is 13 residues long. The germline CDR1 and CDR2 sequences are SGHAT and FQNNGV. CDR3 protein: CASSSTVPSEQFF. The CDR3 DNA is TGTGCCAGCAGCTCGACAGTTCCGTCTGAGCAGTTCTTC.

The chain employs TRBV2 and TRBJ1-2, with 7 bases fitting TRBD1. Germline V gene sequence: CDR1 SNHLY, CDR2 FYNNEI. With 3 bases clipped from V and 7 bases from J, the junction kept 8 bases outside the gene matches. This CDR3 is 14 amino acids long. The chain's CDR3 is CASSDLTGVFGYTF. The CDR3 DNA is TGTGCCAGCAGTGACCTTACAGGGGTGTTTGGCTACACCTTC.

CDR3 DNA: TGTGCCAGCAGAGGACTAGCGGGCCCCCACAATGAGCAGTTCTTC. Its protein is CASRGLAGPHNEQFF. The V and J genes are TRBV11-1 and TRBJ2-1; TRBD2 matches at 11 bases. The ends lost 6 bases at V and 5 bases at J; junction bases unmatched: 6. Germline lookup yields CDR1 SGHAT and CDR2 FQDESV (reference sequence). The CDR3 length is 15 residues.

This clone was found a few times. The chain employs TRBV7-9 and TRBJ2-7; possibly TRBD1 for D (5 bases). The CDR3 is 17 residues long. The V gene lost 4 bases and the J gene lost 0 bases, with 19 bases spanning the gap. Germline-derived CDR1 and CDR2 are SEHNR and FQNEAQ (reference sequence). CDR3 DNA sequence: TGTGCCAGCAGCTCCGCTACAGGTGCGCCCCCCTCCTACGAGCAGTACTTC. It specifies CASSSATGAPPSYEQYF. Full variable domain (remainder filled in from reference TRBV7-9 and TRBJ2-7): DTGVSQNPRHKITKRGQNVTFRCDPISEHNRLYWYRQTLGQGPEFLTYFQNEAQLEKSRLLSDRFSAERPKGSFSTLEIQRTEQGDSAMYLCASSSATGAPPSYEQYFGPGTRLTVT.

This clone appeared a few times. The chain uses TRBV30 and TRBJ1-5, with unresolved D. Trimming took off 4 bases at V and 4 bases at J, with 8 bases between the two ends. The CDR3 length is 12 residues. Germline V gene sequence: CDR1 GTSNPN, CDR2 SVGIG (reference sequence). CDR3 sequence: CAWNQGNQPQHF. In nucleotides, the CDR3 is TGTGCCTGGAATCAAGGGAATCAGCCCCAGCATTTT.

The J gene is TRBJ2-3, the V gene TRBV15, with unresolved D. The germline gives CDR1 LNHNV, CDR2 YYDKDF (reference sequence). The CDR3 spans 15 residues. V was cut by 6 bases and J by 5 bases, with 18 bases left in between. The CDR3 protein is CATRAEEFDGDTQYF. The DNA of the CDR3 is TGTGCCACCAGGGCCGAGGAGTTCGACGGAGATACGCAGTATTTT.

Only one count was recorded for this clone. This chain links TRBV29-1 with TRBJ2-7; 8 nucleotides match TRBD2. Germline CDR1 SQVTM, CDR2 ANQGSEA. Germline trimming cut 5 bases from V and 6 bases from J; bases unmatched to any gene: 18. The CDR3 has 16 amino acids. CDR3 in DNA: TGCAGCGTTAGGGGGAGCGGGAGTGGTCTCCCCTTCGAGCAGTACTTC. Translating gives CSVRGSGSGLPFEQYF.

The chain couples TRBV27 to TRBJ1-2; TRBD1 agrees at 8 bases. The CDR3 extends over 13 amino acids. Per germline, CDR1 MNHEY and CDR2 SMNVEV (reference sequence). Trimming took 6 bases from V and 10 from J; bases not matched to a gene: 10. CDR3 protein: CASRPLTGGIYTF. In nucleotides, the CDR3 is TGTGCCAGCAGACCTCTCACAGGGGGGATCTACACCTTC.

This rearrangement joins TRBV30 to TRBJ2-3, with no clear D. The CDR3 has 13 residues. V lost 4 bases, J lost 5 bases, and 13 bases lay in between. Germline-derived CDR1 and CDR2 are GTSNPN and SVGIG (reference sequence). The CDR3 loop reads CAWNGLGGDTQYF. For the CDR3, the DNA is TGTGCCTGGAACGGTTTAGGCGGAGATACGCAGTATTTT. Full variable domain (remainder filled in from reference TRBV30 and TRBJ2-3): SQTIHQWPATLVQPVGSPLSLECTVEGTSNPNLYWYRQAAGRGLQLLFYSVGIGQISSEVPQNLSASRPQDRQFILSSKKLLLSDSGFYLCAWNGLGGDTQYFGPGTRLTVL.

CDR3 sequence reads: CASSWASGTYEQYF. CDR3 DNA: TGTGCCAGCAGTTGGGCTAGCGGAACCTACGAGCAGTACTTC. The J gene is TRBJ2-7, the V gene TRBV27, with 7 bases aligning to TRBD2. Losses at the gene ends were 4 bases for V and 2 bases for J; bases not matched to a gene: 5. The CDR3 loop spans 14 amino acids. Per germline, CDR1 MNHEY and CDR2 SMNVEV (reference sequence).

The chain combines TRBV10-3 with TRBJ2-3; 15 bases are shared with TRBD2. V lost 2 bases and J lost 0; bases outside the gene matches: 12. Germline CDR1 is ENHRY and CDR2 is SYGVKD. The CDR3 length is 21 residues. This chain's CDR3 is CAISEPGGGTSGGTSTDTQYF. CDR3 DNA sequence: TGTGCCATCAGTGAGCCCGGCGGGGGGACTAGCGGGGGGACTAGCACAGATACGCAGTATTTT.

The V call is TRBV28, the J call TRBJ2-3; D is perhaps TRBD1 (6 bases). Trimming cost V 4 bases and J 6 bases, with 17 bases left between them. The CDR3 spans 15 residues. In germline, CDR1 is MDHEN, CDR2 SYDVKM. CDR3 nucleotides: TGTGCCAGCAGTTCTCGACAGGACCCTCTCGATACGCAGTATTTT. It encodes CASSSRQDPLDTQYF.

V gene TRBV7-9 combines with J gene TRBJ1-4, with TRBD1 as a possible D gene (6 bases). CDR1 SEHNR and CDR2 FQNEAQ come from the germline V gene (reference sequence). V dropped 2 bases and J dropped 8 bases, with 15 bases sitting between them. This CDR3 comprises 15 residues. The CDR3 region is CASSLLVGAGEKLFF. The CDR3 DNA sequence: TGTGCCAGCAGCTTATTGGTGGGGGCTGGAGAAAAACTGTTTTTT.

The DNA of the CDR3 is TGTGCCAGCAGTCCCGGACGGATTTACGAGCAGTACTTC. The encoded protein is CASSPGRIYEQYF. This rearrangement joins TRBV6-5 to TRBJ2-7; D is uncertain. Looked up from germline, CDR1 is MNHEY and CDR2 is SVGAGI. The CDR3 totals 13 residues. V lost 5 bases and J 4 bases, leaving 12 bases between the germline ends.

This chain links TRBV7-9 with TRBJ2-2, with 7 nucleotides matching TRBD1. CDR1 SEHNR and CDR2 FQNEAQ come from the germline V gene (reference sequence). Losses at the gene ends were 5 bases for V and 3 bases for J; bases not matched to a gene: 6. CDR3 length equals 15 residues. Here the CDR3 reads CASSRRTGDTGELFF. In DNA, the CDR3 is TGTGCCAGCAGCCGGCGCACAGGGGACACCGGGGAGCTGTTTTTT.

V is TRBV21-1 and J is TRBJ2-7; TRBD2 reflects the table's D call only, with no check against the DNA. TRBV21-1 is reported as a pseudogene. This CDR3 is 13 amino acids long. In DNA, the CDR3 is TGTGCCAGCAGCAAAGTTGTCGGGGGCGAGCAGTACTTC. This sequence encodes CASSKVVGGEQYF.

The V call is TRBV5-8, the J call TRBJ1-1; a weak D match, TRBD1 (5 bases). The CDR3 has 14 amino acids. Germline CDR1 is SGHTS and CDR2 is YDEGEE. Trimming removed 0 bases at V and 4 bases at J, with 10 bases between. DNA for the CDR3: TGTGCCAGCAGCTTGGGAGGGGTAGGCACTGAAGCTTTCTTT. It specifies CASSLGGVGTEAFF. Using reference TRBV5-8 and TRBJ1-1 for the parts outside the CDR3, the full variable domain is EAGVTQSPTHLIKTRGQQATLRCSPISGHTSVYWYQQALGLGLQFLLWYDEGEERNRGNFPPRFSGRQFPNYSSELNVNALELEDSALYLCASSLGGVGTEAFFGQGTRLTVV.

J is TRBJ2-1 and V is TRBV4-1, with D tentatively TRBD1 (7 bases). The CDR3 length is 16 residues. Germline CDR1 MGHRA, CDR2 YSYEKL. Trimming removed 8 bases from V and 1 base from J, with 18 bases in between. CDR3 nucleotides: TGCGCCAGCCAGGGGGGCGGGATTCCTTCCTACAATGAGCAGTTCTTC. Amino acids: CASQGGGIPSYNEQFF.

This clone was counted once. V gene TRBV5-1 combines with J gene TRBJ2-7, with 7 bases identical to TRBD2. V shed 3 bases and J 1 base; nucleotides not matched to a gene: 10. The CDR3 has 16 amino acids. Germline lookup yields CDR1 SGHRS and CDR2 YFSETQ. CDR3 sequence: CASSSGMGLTSYEQYF. The CDR3 DNA sequence: TGCGCCAGCAGCTCGGGTATGGGACTAACTTCCTACGAGCAGTACTTC.

V usage is TRBV28 and J usage is TRBJ2-5; 10 bases match TRBD1. V gave up 3 bases and J gave up 0 bases; unmatched junction bases: 4. This CDR3 is 16 amino acids long. The germline V gene encodes CDR1 MDHEN and CDR2 SYDVKM. The CDR3 DNA follows: TGTGCCAGCAGTTTTTCGGACAGGGGGGACCAAGAGACCCAGTACTTC. Protein product: CASSFSDRGDQETQYF.

The rearrangement links TRBV13 to TRBJ2-3; weak D call: TRBD2 (7 bases). The ends were cut back, 5 bases at V and 1 base at J, with 25 bases in the middle. Germline V gene sequence: CDR1 PRHDT, CDR2 FYEKMQ (reference sequence). CDR3 size: 19 residues. The CDR3 protein is CASSHTSGGARVGTDTQYF. DNA for the CDR3: TGTGCCAGCAGCCATACGAGTGGGGGGGCGAGAGTCGGCACAGATACGCAGTATTTT.

The chain employs TRBV14 and TRBJ1-1, with no clear D. The CDR3 covers 13 residues. The V gene's germline CDR1 is SGHDN and CDR2 FVKESK. The V gene lost 6 bases and the J gene lost 1 base, with 9 bases spanning the gap. CDR3 sequence reads: CASRERENTEAFF. CDR3 coding DNA: TGTGCCAGCAGAGAGAGGGAGAACACTGAAGCTTTCTTT.

The chain recombines TRBV7-2 with TRBJ1-1; D not certain. The CDR3 extends over 15 amino acids. CDR1 SGHTA and CDR2 FQGNSA come from the germline V gene. Between the trimmed V and J ends, which lost 4 bases and 1 base, there was a span of 13 bases. Here the CDR3 DNA reads TGTGCCAGCAGCTGGGATTCGGGAACGAACACTGAAGCTTTCTTT. Translated: CASSWDSGTNTEAFF.

The chain recombines TRBV7-9 with TRBJ2-5; 13 bases align to TRBD2. Germline CDR1 SEHNR, CDR2 FQNEAQ (reference sequence). V trimming: 4 bases; J trimming: 5 bases; junction bases outside the gene matches: 4. This CDR3 is built from 15 residues. The CDR3 loop is CASSSTSGRDETQYF. The CDR3, as DNA: TGTGCCAGCAGCTCTACTAGCGGGAGGGATGAGACCCAGTACTTC.

In DNA, the CDR3 is TGTGCCAGCAGCTTGGCCGGCGGAAACTATGGCTACACCTTC. Its protein is CASSLAGGNYGYTF. The gene calls are TRBV4-2 and TRBJ1-2; D remains unclear. Germline V gene lookup returns CDR1 LGHNA and CDR2 YNFKEQ. The CDR3 has 14 residues. Trimming left V 5 bases short and J 2 bases short, with 12 bases between.

The chain recombines TRBV19 with TRBJ1-2; possible D gene TRBD1, 5 bases. With 2 bases removed from V and 3 bases from J, the gap between germline ends came to 13 bases. The germline V gene encodes CDR1 LNHDA and CDR2 SQIVND (reference sequence). The CDR3 is made up of 15 amino acids. In DNA form, the CDR3 reads TGTGCCAGTAGTATAAGTCGCCGGGGGGACTATGGCTACACCTTC. Amino acid sequence: CASSISRRGDYGYTF.

The CDR3 DNA is TGTGCCACCAGCAGAGACAAACTAGCCGGGGAGCTGTTTTTT. It specifies CATSRDKLAGELFF. The V gene is TRBV15, the J gene TRBJ2-2, with D maybe TRBD2 (5 bases). The CDR3 length is 14 residues. V lost 0 bases and J 6 bases, leaving 8 bases between the germline ends. The germline V gene has CDR1 LNHNV and CDR2 YYDKDF (reference sequence). The complete variable domain, with remaining parts taken from reference TRBV15 and TRBJ2-2, reads DAMVIQNPRYQVTQFGKPVTLSCSQTLNHNVMYWYQQKSSQAPKLLFHYYDKDFNNEADTPDNFQSRRPNTSFCFLDIRSPGLGDTAMYLCATSRDKLAGELFFGEGSRLTVL.

The chain couples TRBV5-6 to TRBJ2-5; TRBD2 matches at 7 bases. From germline, CDR1 is SGHDT and CDR2 YYEEEE. The CDR3 runs 14 residues. The J segment lost 2 bases and the V segment lost 4 bases, leaving 5 bases of the junction unmatched. The CDR3 sequence: CASSVSGEQETQYF. CDR3 coding DNA: TGTGCCAGCAGCGTCAGCGGGGAACAAGAGACCCAGTACTTC.